This T cell receptor (beta chain) is from a study of blood T cell repertoires in COVID-19. Trimming took 5 bases from V and 4 from J; bases not matched to a gene: 9. The CDR3 is 16 residues long. Germline V gene data show CDR1 as SQVTM and CDR2 as ANQGSEA. Produced via immunoSEQ multiplex PCR; TCRdb's table is partial and in-frame only. Among 200,000 to 250,000 clones, more than 70% were seen once, and the ten largest hold 6.5% to 9%. The chain couples TRBV29-1 to TRBJ2-6; 9 positions match TRBD1. This receptor was obtained from a woman between 35 and 50 years old with acute COVID-19. The source material was PBMCs or T cells enriched from blood (not recorded which). The chain's CDR3 is CSVSGTGSTGANVLTF. DNA for the CDR3: TGCAGCGTTTCCGGGACAGGGTCAACGGGGGCCAACGTCCTGACTTTC.